This T cell receptor beta chain was documented in a study of neurological immune-mediated disorders. Study conclusions and caveats: None of the CDR3 amino acid sequences of expanded clones recurred across subjects, suggesting private repertoires in all groups. None of the features examined (clinical or MRI) was associated with the multiple sclerosis repertoire cluster. It was HTLV-1-associated myelopathy that showed the most TCR clonal expansion, while multiple sclerosis showed the least, falling below healthy controls.

From 2 million PBMCs stored at -80 C, the unsorted libraries were generated. TCRdb reprocessed the 5' RACE reads with MiXCR, giving one entry per CDR3 protein. Of around 70,000 distinct CDR3 sequences listed, 4% to 6% are singletons. CDR1 and CDR2 (germline): DFQATT, SNEGSKA (reference sequence). This CDR3 comprises 12 residues. Trimming removed 4 bases from V and 4 bases from J, with 7 bases in between. The sample holds a few counts of this clonotype. Antigen specificity is unknown. The chain combines TRBV20-1 with TRBJ1-4; D not resolved. Sequenced input: PBMCs. This TCR was recovered from a man aged 18 to 29 with multiple sclerosis. The CDR3 is CSAKNLNEKLFF. The CDR3 DNA sequence: TGCAGTGCTAAAAACCTTAATGAAAAACTGTTTTTT.